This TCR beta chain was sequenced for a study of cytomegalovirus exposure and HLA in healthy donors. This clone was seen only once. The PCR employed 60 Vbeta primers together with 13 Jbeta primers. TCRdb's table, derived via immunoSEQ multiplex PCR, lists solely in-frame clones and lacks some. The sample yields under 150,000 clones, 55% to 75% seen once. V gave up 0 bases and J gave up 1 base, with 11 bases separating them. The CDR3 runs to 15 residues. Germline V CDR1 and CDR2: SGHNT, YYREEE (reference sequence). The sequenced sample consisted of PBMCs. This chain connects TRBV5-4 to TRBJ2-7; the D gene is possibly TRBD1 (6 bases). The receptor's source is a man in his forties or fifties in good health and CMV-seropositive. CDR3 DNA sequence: TGTGCCAGCAGCTTGGATACAGGGAGTTCCTACGAGCAGTACTTC. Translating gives CASSLDTGSSYEQYF.